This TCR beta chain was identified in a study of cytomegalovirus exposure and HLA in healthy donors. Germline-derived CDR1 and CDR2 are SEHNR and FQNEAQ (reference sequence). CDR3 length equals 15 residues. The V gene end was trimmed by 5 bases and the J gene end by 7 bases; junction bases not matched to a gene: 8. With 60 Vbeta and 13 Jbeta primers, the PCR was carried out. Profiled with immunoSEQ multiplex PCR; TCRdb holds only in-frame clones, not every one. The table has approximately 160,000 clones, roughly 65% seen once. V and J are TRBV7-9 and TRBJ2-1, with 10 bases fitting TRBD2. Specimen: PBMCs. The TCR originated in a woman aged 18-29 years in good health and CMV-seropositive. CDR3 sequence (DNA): TGTGCCAGCAGCCGAGGGACTAGCGACCTTAATGAGCAGTTCTTC. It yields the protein CASSRGTSDLNEQFF.